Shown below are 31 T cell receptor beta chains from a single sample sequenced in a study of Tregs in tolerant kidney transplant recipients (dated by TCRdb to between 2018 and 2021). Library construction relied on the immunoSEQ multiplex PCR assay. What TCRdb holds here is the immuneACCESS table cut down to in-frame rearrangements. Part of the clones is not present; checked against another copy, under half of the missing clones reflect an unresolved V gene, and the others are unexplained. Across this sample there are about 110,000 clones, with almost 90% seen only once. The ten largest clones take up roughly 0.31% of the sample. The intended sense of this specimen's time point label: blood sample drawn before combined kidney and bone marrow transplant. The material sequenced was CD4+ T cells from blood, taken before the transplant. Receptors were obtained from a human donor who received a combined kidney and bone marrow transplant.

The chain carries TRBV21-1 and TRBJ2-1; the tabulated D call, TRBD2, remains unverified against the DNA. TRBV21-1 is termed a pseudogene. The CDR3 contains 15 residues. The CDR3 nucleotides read TGTGCCAGCAGCATCTTACCGGGAGAGGGTAATGAGCAGTTCTTC. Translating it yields CASSILPGEGNEQFF.

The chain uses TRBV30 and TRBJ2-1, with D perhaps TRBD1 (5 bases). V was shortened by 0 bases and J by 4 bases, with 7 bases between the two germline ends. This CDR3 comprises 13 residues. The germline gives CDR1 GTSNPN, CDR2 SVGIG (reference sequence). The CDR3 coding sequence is TGTGCCTGGAGTGTAGACAGTTACAATGAGCAGTTCTTC. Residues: CAWSVDSYNEQFF.

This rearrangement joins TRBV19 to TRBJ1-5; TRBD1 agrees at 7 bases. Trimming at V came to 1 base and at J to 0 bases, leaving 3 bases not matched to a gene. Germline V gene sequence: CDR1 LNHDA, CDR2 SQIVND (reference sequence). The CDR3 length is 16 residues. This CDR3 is CASSIAGQFSNQPQHF. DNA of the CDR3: TGTGCCAGTAGTATAGCGGGACAGTTTAGCAATCAGCCCCAGCATTTT.

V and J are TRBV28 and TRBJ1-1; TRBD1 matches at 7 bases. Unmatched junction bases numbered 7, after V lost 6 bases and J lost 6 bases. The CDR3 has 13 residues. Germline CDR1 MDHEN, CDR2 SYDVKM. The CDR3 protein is CASSPYRGAEAFF. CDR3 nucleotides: TGTGCCAGCAGCCCCTACAGGGGAGCTGAAGCTTTCTTT.

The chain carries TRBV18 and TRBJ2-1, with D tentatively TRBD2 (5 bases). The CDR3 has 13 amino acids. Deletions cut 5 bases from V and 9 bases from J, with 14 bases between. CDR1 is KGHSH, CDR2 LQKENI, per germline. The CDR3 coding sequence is TGTGCCAGCTCATCACTAGAGGTGGTTGAGCAGTTCTTC. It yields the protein CASSSLEVVEQFF.

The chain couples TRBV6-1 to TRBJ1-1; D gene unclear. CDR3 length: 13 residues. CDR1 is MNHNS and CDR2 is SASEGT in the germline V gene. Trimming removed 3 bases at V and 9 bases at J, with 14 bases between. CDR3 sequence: CASSDGNGGKAFF. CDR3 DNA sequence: TGTGCCAGCAGTGATGGAAATGGAGGGAAAGCTTTCTTT.

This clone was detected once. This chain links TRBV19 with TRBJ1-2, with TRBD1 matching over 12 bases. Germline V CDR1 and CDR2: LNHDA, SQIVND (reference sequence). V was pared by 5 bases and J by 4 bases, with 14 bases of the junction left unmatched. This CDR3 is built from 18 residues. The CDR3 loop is CASSPLRGQGAIGYGYTF. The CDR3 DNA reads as TGTGCCAGTAGTCCTCTACGGGGACAGGGGGCGATTGGCTATGGCTACACCTTC.

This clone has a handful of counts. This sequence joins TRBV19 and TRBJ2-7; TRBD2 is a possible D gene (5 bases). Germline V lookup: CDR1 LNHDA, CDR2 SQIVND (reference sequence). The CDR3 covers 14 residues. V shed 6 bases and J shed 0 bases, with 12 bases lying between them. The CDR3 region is CASRVDGSSYEQYF. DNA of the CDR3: TGTGCCAGTAGGGTTGATGGGAGCTCCTACGAGCAGTACTTC.

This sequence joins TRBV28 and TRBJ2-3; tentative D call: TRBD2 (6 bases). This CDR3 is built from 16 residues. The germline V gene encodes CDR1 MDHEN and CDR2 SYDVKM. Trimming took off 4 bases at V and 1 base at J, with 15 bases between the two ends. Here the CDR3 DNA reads TGTGCCAGCAGTTCGGTCCTCCCGGGGGGCACAGATACGCAGTATTTT. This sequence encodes CASSSVLPGGTDTQYF.

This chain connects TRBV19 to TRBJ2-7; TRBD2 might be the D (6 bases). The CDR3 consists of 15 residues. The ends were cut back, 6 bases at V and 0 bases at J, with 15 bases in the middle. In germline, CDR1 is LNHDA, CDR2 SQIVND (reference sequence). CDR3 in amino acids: CASRKIGGLSYEQYF. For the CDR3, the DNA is TGTGCCAGTAGGAAAATCGGGGGACTCTCCTACGAGCAGTACTTC.

The CDR3 here is CASSEGRATRETQYF. The CDR3 DNA reads TGCGCCAGCAGTGAAGGGCGGGCTACTCGGGAGACCCAGTACTTC. The chain employs TRBV10-2 and TRBJ2-5, with a possible D match to TRBD2 (5 bases). Germline CDR1 is WSHSY and CDR2 is SAAADI. This CDR3 is built from 15 residues. Deletions cut 3 bases from V and 5 bases from J, with 16 bases between.

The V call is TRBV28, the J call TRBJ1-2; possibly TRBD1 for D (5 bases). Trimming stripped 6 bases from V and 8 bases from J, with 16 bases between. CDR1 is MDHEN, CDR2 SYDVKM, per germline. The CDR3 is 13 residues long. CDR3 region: CASSLRQLMGYTF. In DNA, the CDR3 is TGTGCCAGCAGCCTTAGACAGCTTATGGGCTACACCTTC.

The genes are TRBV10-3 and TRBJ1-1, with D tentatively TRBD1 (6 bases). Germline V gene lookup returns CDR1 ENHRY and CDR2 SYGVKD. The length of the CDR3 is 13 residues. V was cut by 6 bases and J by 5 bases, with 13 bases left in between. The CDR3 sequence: CAIRDTTGTEAFF. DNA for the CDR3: TGTGCCATCAGGGACACCACAGGGACTGAAGCTTTCTTT.

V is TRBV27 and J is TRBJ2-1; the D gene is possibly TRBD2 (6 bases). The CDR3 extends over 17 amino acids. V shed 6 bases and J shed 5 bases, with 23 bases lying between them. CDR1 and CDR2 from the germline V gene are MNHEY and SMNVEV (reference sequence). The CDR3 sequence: CASSPGRRAGTNNEQFF. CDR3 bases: TGTGCCAGCAGCCCTGGCAGGAGGGCCGGAACCAACAATGAGCAGTTCTTC.

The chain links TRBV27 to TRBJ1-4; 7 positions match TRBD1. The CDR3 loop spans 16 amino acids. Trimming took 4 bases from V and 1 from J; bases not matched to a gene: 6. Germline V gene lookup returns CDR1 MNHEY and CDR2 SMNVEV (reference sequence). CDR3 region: CASSSHQGGTNEKLFF. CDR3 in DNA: TGTGCCAGCAGTTCACATCAGGGGGGAACTAATGAAAAACTGTTTTTT. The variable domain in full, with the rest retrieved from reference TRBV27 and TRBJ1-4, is EAQVTQNPRYLITVTGKKLTVTCSQNMNHEYMSWYRQDPGLGLRQIYYSMNVEVTDKGDVPEGYKVSRKEKRNFPLILESPSPNQTSLYFCASSSHQGGTNEKLFFGSGTQLSVL.

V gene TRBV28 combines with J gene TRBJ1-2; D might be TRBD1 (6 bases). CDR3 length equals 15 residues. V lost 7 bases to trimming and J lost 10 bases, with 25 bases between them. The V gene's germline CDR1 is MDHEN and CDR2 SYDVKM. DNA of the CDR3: TGTGCCAGCACTGGGTCTACAGGGTCCCTGAATGACTACACCTTC. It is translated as CASTGSTGSLNDYTF.

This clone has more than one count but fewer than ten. CDR3: CASSLEGQGAGGYTF. CDR3 nucleotide sequence: TGTGCCAGCAGCTTGGAAGGACAGGGGGCAGGTGGCTACACCTTC. The rearrangement links TRBV7-2 to TRBJ1-2; 11 nucleotides align to TRBD1. The CDR3 is made up of 15 amino acids. The junction had 7 bases not matched to a gene; V was cut back by 3 bases and J by 7 bases. Germline CDR1 reads SGHTA; CDR2 reads FQGNSA.

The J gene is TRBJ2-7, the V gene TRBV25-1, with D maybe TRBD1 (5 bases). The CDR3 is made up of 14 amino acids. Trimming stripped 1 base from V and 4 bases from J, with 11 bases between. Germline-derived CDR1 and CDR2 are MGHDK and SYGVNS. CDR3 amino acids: CASSESGQRYEQYF. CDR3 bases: TGTGCCAGCAGTGAATCAGGGCAGAGGTACGAGCAGTACTTC.

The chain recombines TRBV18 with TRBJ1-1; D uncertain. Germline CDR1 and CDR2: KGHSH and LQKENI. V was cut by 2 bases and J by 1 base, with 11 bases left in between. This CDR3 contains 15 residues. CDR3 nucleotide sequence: TGTGCCAGCTCACCAATTGAGGCGGCGAACACTGAAGCTTTCTTT. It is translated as CASSPIEAANTEAFF.

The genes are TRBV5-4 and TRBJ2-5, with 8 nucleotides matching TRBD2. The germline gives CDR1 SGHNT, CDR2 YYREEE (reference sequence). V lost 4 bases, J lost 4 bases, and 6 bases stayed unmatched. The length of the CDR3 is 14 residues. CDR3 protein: CASSRGGSGETQYF. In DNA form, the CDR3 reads TGTGCCAGCAGCCGGGGGGGGTCTGGAGAGACCCAGTACTTC.

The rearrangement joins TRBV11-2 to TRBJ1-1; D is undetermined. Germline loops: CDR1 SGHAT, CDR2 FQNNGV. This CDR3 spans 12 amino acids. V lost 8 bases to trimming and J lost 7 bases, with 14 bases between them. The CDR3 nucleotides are TGTGCCAGCGTGAGGGATCGGGGTGAAGCTTTCTTT. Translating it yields CASVRDRGEAFF.

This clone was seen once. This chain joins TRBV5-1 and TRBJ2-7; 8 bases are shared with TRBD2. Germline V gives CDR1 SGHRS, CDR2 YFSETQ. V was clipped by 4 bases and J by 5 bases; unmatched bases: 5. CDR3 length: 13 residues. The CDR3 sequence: CASSREGLNEQYF. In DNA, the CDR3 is TGCGCCAGCAGCCGGGAGGGTCTGAACGAGCAGTACTTC.

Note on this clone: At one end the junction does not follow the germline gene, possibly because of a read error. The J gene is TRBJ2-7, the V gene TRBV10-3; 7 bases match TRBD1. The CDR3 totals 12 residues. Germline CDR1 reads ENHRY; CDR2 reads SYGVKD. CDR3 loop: CAISESMDRPLF. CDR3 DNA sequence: TGTGCCATCAGTGAGTCAATGGACAGGCCGCTCTTC.

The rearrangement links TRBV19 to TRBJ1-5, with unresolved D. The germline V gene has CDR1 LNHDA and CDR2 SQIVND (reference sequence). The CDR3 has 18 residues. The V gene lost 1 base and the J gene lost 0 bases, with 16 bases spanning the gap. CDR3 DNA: TGTGCCAGTAGTATAGGAGAGAACAGTTGGTATAGCAATCAGCCCCAGCATTTT. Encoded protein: CASSIGENSWYSNQPQHF.

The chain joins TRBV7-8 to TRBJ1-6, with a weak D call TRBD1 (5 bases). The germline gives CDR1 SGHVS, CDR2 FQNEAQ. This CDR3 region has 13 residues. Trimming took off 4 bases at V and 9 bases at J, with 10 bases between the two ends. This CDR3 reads CASSSGGGSPLHF. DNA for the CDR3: TGTGCCAGCAGCTCGGGCGGGGGTTCACCCCTCCACTTT.

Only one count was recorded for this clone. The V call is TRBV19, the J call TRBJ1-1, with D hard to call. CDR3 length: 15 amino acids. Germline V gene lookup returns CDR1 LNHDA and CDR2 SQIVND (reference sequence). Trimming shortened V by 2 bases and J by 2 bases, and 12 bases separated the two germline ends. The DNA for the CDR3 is TGTGCCAGTAGTATATTTGGTCTATCTAACACTGAAGCTTTCTTT. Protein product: CASSIFGLSNTEAFF. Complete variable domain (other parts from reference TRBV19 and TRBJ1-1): DGGITQSPKYLFRKEGQNVTLSCEQNLNHDAMYWYRQDPGQGLRLIYYSQIVNDFQKGDIAEGYSVSREKKESFPLTVTSAQKNPTAFYLCASSIFGLSNTEAFFGQGTRLTVV.

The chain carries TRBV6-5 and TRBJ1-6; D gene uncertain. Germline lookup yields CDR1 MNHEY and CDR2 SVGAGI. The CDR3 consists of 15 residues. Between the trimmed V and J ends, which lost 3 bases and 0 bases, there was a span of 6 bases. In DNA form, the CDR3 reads TGTGCCAGCAGTTATGCGGACTCCTATAATTCACCCCTCCACTTT. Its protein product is CASSYADSYNSPLHF.

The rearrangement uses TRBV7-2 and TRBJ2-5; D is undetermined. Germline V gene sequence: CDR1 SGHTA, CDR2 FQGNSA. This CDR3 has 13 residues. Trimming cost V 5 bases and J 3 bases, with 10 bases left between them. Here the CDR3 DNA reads TGTGCCAGCAGCCCCGCAGAGGAAGAGACCCAGTACTTC. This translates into CASSPAEEETQYF.

CDR3 in DNA: TGCGCCAGCAGCCCGGAGGGGGCTTCTGGAAACACCATATATTTT. This codes for CASSPEGASGNTIYF. The chain couples TRBV5-1 to TRBJ1-3, with 7 nucleotides matching TRBD1. The length of the CDR3 is 15 residues. After removal of 4 bases from V and 1 base from J, the junction contained 5 bases not matched to a gene. Germline CDR1 and CDR2: SGHRS and YFSETQ.

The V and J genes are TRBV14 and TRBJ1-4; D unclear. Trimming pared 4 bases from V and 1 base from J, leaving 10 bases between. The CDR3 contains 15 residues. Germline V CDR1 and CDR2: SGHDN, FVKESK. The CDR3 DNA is TGTGCCAGCAGCCTTCGGGTCGAAACTAATGAAAAACTGTTTTTT. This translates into CASSLRVETNEKLFF.

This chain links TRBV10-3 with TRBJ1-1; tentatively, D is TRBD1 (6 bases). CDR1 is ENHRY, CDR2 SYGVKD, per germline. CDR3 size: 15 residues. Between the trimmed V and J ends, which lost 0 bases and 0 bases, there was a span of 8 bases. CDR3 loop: CAISESGQMNTEAFF. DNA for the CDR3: TGTGCCATCAGTGAGTCGGGACAAATGAACACTGAAGCTTTCTTT.